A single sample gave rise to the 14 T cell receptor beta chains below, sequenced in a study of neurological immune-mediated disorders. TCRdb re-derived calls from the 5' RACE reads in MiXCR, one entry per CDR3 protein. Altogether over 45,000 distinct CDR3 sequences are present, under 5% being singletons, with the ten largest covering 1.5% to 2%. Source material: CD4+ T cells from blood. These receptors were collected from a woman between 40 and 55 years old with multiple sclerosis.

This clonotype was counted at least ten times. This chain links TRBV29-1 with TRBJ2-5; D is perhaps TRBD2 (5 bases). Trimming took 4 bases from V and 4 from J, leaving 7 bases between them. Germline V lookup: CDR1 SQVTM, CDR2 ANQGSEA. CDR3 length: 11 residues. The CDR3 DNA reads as TGCAGCGTTGGCCGGGGAGAGACCCAGTACTTC. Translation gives CSVGRGETQYF.

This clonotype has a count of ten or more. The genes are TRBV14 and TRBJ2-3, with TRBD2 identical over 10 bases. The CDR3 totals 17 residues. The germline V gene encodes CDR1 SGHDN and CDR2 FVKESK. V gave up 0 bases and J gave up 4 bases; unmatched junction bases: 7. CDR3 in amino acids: CASSQDLAGAGADTQYF. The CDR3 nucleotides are TGTGCCAGCAGCCAAGATCTAGCGGGGGCTGGCGCAGATACGCAGTATTTT.

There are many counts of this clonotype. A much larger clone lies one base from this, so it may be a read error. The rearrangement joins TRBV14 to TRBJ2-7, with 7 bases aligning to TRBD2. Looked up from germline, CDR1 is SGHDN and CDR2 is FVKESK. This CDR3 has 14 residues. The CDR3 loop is CVSIRPVAGYEQYF. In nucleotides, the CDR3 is TGTGTCAGCATCCGCCCAGTAGCGGGTTACGAGCAGTACTTC.

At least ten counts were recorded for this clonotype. CDR3 in amino acids: CATSDAGRQETQYF. Written as DNA, the CDR3 is TGTGCCACCAGTGATGCGGGACGGCAAGAGACCCAGTACTTC. The genes are TRBV24-1 and TRBJ2-5; D is perhaps TRBD2 (6 bases). Germline lookup yields CDR1 KGHDR and CDR2 SFDVKD. The CDR3 totals 14 residues. Between the trimmed V and J ends, which lost 3 bases and 2 bases, there was a span of 9 bases.

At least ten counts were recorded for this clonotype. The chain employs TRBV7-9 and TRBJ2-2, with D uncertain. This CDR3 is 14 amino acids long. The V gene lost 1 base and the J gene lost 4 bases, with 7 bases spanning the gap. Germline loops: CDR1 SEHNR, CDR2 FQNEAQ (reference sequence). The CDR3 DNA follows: TGTGCCAGCAGCTTAGGAGGACGCACCGGGGAGCTGTTTTTT. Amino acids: CASSLGGRTGELFF.

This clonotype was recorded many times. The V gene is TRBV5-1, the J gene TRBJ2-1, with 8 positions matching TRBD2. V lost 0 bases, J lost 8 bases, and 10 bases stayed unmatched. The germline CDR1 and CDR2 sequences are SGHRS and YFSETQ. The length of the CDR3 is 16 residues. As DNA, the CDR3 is TGCGCCAGCAGCTTGGCCAAAACGGGGGGGCCAGATGAGCAGTTCTTC. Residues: CASSLAKTGGPDEQFF. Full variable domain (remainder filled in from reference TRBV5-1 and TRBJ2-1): KAGVTQTPRYLIKTRGQQVTLSCSPISGHRSVSWYQQTPGQGLQFLFEYFSETQRNKGNFPGRFSGRQFSNSRSEMNVSTLELGDSALYLCASSLAKTGGPDEQFFGPGTRLTVL.

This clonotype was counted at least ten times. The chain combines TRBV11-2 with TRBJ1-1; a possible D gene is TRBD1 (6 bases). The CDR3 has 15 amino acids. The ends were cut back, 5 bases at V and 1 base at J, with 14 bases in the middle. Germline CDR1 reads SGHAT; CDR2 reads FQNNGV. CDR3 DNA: TGTGCCAGCAGCCGAGGGGGGGGGTGGAACACTGAAGCTTTCTTT. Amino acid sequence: CASSRGGGWNTEAFF.

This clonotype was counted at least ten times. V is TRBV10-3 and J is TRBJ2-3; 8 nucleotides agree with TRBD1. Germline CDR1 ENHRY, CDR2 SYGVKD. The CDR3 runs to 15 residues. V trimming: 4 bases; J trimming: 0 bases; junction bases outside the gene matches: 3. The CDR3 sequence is CAISGGTGSTDTQYF. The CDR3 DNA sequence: TGTGCCATCAGTGGCGGGACAGGAAGCACAGATACGCAGTATTTT.

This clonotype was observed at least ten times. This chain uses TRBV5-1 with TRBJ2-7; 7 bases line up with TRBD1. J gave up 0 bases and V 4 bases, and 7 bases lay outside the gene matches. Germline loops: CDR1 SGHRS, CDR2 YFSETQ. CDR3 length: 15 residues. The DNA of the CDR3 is TGCGCCAGCAGCGCAGCCGGGACAGCCTCCTACGAGCAGTACTTC. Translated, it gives CASSAAGTASYEQYF.

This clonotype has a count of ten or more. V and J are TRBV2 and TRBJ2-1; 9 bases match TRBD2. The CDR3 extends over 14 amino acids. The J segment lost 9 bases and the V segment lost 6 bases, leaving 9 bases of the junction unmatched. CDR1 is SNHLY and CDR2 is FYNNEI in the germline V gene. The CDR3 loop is CASRNSGGAGEQFF. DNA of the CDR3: TGTGCCAGCAGAAATAGCGGGGGAGCGGGTGAGCAGTTCTTC.

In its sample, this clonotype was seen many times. For the CDR3, the DNA is TGTGCCAGCAACCCCGCGGGGTATAGCAATCAGCCCCAGCATTTT. This translates into CASNPAGYSNQPQHF. This sequence joins TRBV2 and TRBJ1-5, with D unresolved. The germline V gene has CDR1 SNHLY and CDR2 FYNNEI. The CDR3 has 15 residues. Trimming took 7 bases from V and 0 from J, leaving 13 bases between them.

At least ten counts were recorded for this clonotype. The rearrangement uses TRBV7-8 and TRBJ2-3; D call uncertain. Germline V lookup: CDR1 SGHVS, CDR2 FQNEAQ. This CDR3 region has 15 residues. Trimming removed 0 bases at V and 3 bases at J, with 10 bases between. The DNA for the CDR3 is TGTGCCAGCAGCTTAGCGATTACGAAAACAGATACGCAGTATTTT. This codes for CASSLAITKTDTQYF. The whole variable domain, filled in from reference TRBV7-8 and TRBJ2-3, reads GAGVSQSPRYKVAKRGQDVALRCDPISGHVSLFWYQQALGQGPEFLTYFQNEAQLDKSGLPSDRFFAERPEGSVSTLKIQRTQQEDSAVYLCASSLAITKTDTQYFGPGTRLTVL.

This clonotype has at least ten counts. CDR3 in DNA: TGCAGTGCTATTGATTGGACTAGCGGTGAGCAGTTCTTC. Its protein product is CSAIDWTSGEQFF. The chain combines TRBV20-1 with TRBJ2-1, with 10 bases fitting TRBD2. The CDR3 consists of 13 residues. CDR1 is DFQATT and CDR2 is SNEGSKA in the germline V gene (reference sequence). Trimming took 4 bases from V and 9 from J; bases not matched to a gene: 6.

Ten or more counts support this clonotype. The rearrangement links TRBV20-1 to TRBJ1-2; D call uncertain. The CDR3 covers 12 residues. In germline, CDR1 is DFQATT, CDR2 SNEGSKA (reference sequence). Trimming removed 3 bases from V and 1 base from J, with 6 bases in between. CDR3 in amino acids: CSASTNNYGYTF. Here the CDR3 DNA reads TGCAGTGCTAGTACCAATAACTATGGCTACACCTTC.